This TCR beta chain was observed in a study of response to subunit inactivated influenza vaccine. This CDR3 contains 14 residues. V dropped 1 base and J dropped 6 bases, with 13 bases sitting between them. CDR1 and CDR2 (germline): SGHTA, FQGTGA. Study-wide results and caveats: The authors suggested that every seasonal influenza vaccination recruits few new T cells.

TCRdb ran MiXCR on the RT-PCR reads and lists one entry per CDR3 protein. The sample has just over 300,000 distinct CDR3 sequences, approximately 23% seen once. As regards this clonotype: Antigen unknown.

Source: PBMCs from blood, taken 21 months after vaccination. The rearrangement joins TRBV7-3 to TRBJ2-7; the D call may be TRBD1 or TRBD2 (5 bases each). The clonotype was recovered from a man aged 50 to 69 who received an inactivated influenza vaccine. The DNA for the CDR3 is TGTGCCAGCAGCTTAAGTGGGGGAGTAAGCGAGCAGTACTTC. Translated: CASSLSGGVSEQYF.